The subject of this entry is one T cell receptor (beta chain). The PCR was carried out with 60 Vbeta primers and 13 Jbeta primers. Only in-frame clones appear in the TCRdb table, and some are missing; sequencing was by immunoSEQ multiplex PCR. The data contain 76,000 or so clones, 78% of them singletons. The source of the sample is a study of cytomegalovirus exposure and HLA in healthy donors. CDR1 and CDR2 (germline): SGHTA, FQGNSA. V shed 6 bases and J shed 7 bases, with 15 bases lying between them. CDR3 length: 13 residues. The sequencing input was PBMCs. This receptor was identified in a woman aged 40 to 50 in good health and CMV-seropositive. This rearrangement joins TRBV7-2 to TRBJ1-1; the D is unclear. CDR3: CASRIKGGIEAFF. CDR3 coding DNA: TGTGCCAGCAGGATAAAGGGAGGCATTGAAGCTTTCTTT.